The subject of this entry is one T cell receptor beta chain. This clone has just a few counts. Its antigen specificity is not known. No qualities accompany the bases; no much larger clone lies one base away. This sample also contains other DNA sequences that code for the same CDR3. V loses 2 bases of germline sequence and J loses 2 bases, and the interval between the two ends is 10 bases. The CDR3 covers 15 residues, taking in both the cysteine and the phenylalanine. Only the CDR3 part of the read is kept: 45 bases, read in frame from the first base. Looking up the germline V gene (reference sequence) yields CDR1 LNHDA and CDR2 SQIVND. This record belongs to a study of T cell responses to AZD1222 COVID-19 vaccine (dated by TCRdb to the early 2020s). For the study in its entirety: TCR sequencing covered fewer than 250 trial participants: roughly 200 given two doses of AZD1222 and 26 given two doses of MenACWY control vaccine. Trial participants were enrolled by age into 18-55, 56-69 and 70-plus year subgroups, with about 150, 28 and 57 TCR-sequenced participants respectively.

The CDR3 regions of human TCRbeta chains were analyzed by immunosequencing. From the authors' description of their analysis: Repertoire TCRs were checked for matches against a reference library of SARS-CoV-2-specific TCRs that had been generated using the MIRA antigen-specificity platform. Breadth was defined as the fraction of unique TCRs that were SARS-CoV-2-associated. Depth was defined as the fraction of total T cells that were SARS-CoV-2-associated. Using the MIRA data, every spike-specific TCR was mapped to the spike region that the TCR reacted to and assigned to either a CD4 or a CD8 class. Log10-transformed breadth and depth values were compared by one-way ANOVA with Sidak's multiple comparisons tests. The table was pulled from immuneACCESS by TCRdb, which kept in-frame rearrangements only. Such tables lose some clones; where checked, under half of the loss comes from unresolved V genes, and the rest has no known cause. Clone size and V and J calls were adopted from that table, with D and trimming inferred from the DNA. The sample includes about 150,000 clones, with about 91% observed a single time. The ten largest clones add up to roughly 3.5% of the sample.

Points the paper makes about the study in general: After two AZD1222 doses, spike-specific TCR breadth and depth were significantly higher than at day 0 and than in MenACWY recipients. Conclusions about previously exposed vaccinees are limited because only six or seven AZD1222 recipients were SARS-CoV-2 seropositive at baseline. The whole spike protein was spanned by vaccine-associated CD4 TCRs, and dominant responses were seen in regions 160-218 and 743-854. Because no day 14 peak-response samples were available, repertoires were characterized only after the peak T cell response. Nearly half of unique spike-specific TCRs reportedly recognized epitopes outside regions mutated in the B.1.351 and B.1.1.7 variants. Participants were mostly white British and included more females than males, and it was suggested by the authors that clonal diversity may have been underestimated. The 56-69-year group was small, and its depth increase did not reach significance, likely because of low power.

Explained via the paper, the time point label denotes: baseline before first vaccination. The treatment or condition label on this specimen signifies: meningococcal conjugate vaccine given as trial control. Vaccinee samples were obtained from the UK trials COV001 and COV002, which included a single-blind randomized controlled phase 2/3 trial of AZD1222 (ChAdOx1 nCoV-19) in healthy adults. For TCRbeta chain sequencing, PBMC samples were collected from trial participants at day 0 and at day 28 after the second dose. This sequence uses TRBV19 and TRBJ1-5, and perhaps TRBD1 as D gene, on 5 matching bases. The clonotype comes from an adult in good health. The sample consisted of peripheral blood, taken on day 0 of MenACWY control vaccination. At the DNA level, the sequence is TGTGCCAGTAGTATAAGGGGATCCGGCAATCAGCCCCAGCATTTT. This is translated as CASSIRGSGNQPQHF. Reference TRBV19 and TRBJ1-5 genes cover what lies past the CDR3, so the full variable domain is DGGITQSPKYLFRKEGQNVTLSCEQNLNHDAMYWYRQDPGQGLRLIYYSQIVNDFQKGDIAEGYSVSREKKESFPLTVTSAQKNPTAFYLCASSIRGSGNQPQHFGDGTRLSIL.